This record covers a single TCR beta chain. This sample is drawn from a study of blood T cell repertoires in COVID-19. Study summary: T cells, B-cell-depleted T cells, or PBMCs supplied cDNA or gDNA.

Only in-frame clones appear in the TCRdb table, and some are missing; sequencing was by immunoSEQ multiplex PCR. The sample carries 250,000 to 300,000 clones, roughly 93% recorded once. This study enrolled people aged roughly 18 to 90 from 20 to 25 US geographic areas. Allocation to cohorts depended on clinical history reported by the participants. The V end lost 4 bases, the J end lost 5 bases, and 9 bases lay between the germline ends. Germline V gene sequence: CDR1 SNHLY, CDR2 FYNNEI. This CDR3 is built from 13 residues. The sequenced material came from PBMCs or T cells enriched from blood (not recorded which). The receptor was isolated from a woman aged 40 to 49 with acute COVID-19. This chain links TRBV2 with TRBJ2-1; D not certain. The chain's CDR3 is CASSGDSNNEQFF. The CDR3 DNA is TGTGCCAGCAGTGGAGACTCGAACAATGAGCAGTTCTTC.